This TCR beta chain was obtained from a study of T cell clonotyping in hematopoietic cell transplantation (dated by TCRdb to the early 2020s). With respect to the entire study: Recipient samples taken before transplant were collected after cytoreduction. A total of under 150 blood samples were collected in the study from 30 to 45 consecutive transplant recipients and their related donors. Patients were recruited between 2015 and January 2017 and followed until late 2020 or death. What the authors observed across the whole study: A decrease in recipient TCR diversity was observed after transplant, and a progressive increase in pathologically expanded clonotypes was seen from day 30 to day 180. Broader TCR repertoire diversity after transplant was predicted by Inverse Simpson Index values from donors and from recipients before transplant. The sample size was limited, and CD4 and CD8 repertoire contributions could not be separated because cells were not sorted. Just a small fraction of recipient repertoires overlapped with donor repertoires, and more than 95% appeared de novo at the given depth.

The meaning of the sample's time point label: recipient sample about 28 days before transplant, after cytoreduction. Recipient blood was collected about 28 days before transplant and at days 30, 100 and 180 after transplant. Nuclei Lysis Solution was used to extract genomic DNA from fresh or cryopreserved unfractionated peripheral blood mononuclear cells. Counted from cysteine to phenylalanine, this CDR3 has 15 amino acids. Here the CDR3 DNA is all that survives: 45 bases in frame from base 1. From a lookup of the germline V gene, CDR1 and CDR2 are SGHRS and YFSETQ. Relative to germline, V is 8 bases shorter and J is 0 bases shorter, with 16 bases between their ends. The immunoSEQ assay, a bias-controlled multiplex PCR with V- and J-specific primers, was used to amplify TCR beta CDR3 regions from genomic DNA. A second PCR step added a proprietary barcode and Illumina adapter sequences to the CDR3 amplicons. CDR3 libraries were sequenced on an Illumina MiSeq instrument. The study's own analysis went as follows. Export and quality control were performed with immunoSEQ Analyzer 3.0, and downstream analyses were performed with R Bioconductor and Immunarch. Only productive rearrangements in the normalized downsampled data set went into calculating the repertoire metrics. Pathologically expanded clonotypes were defined as those larger than 5 templates in the normalized cohort. The Inverse Simpson Index served as the measure of repertoire diversity. To capture all clonotypes, CMV-specificity analyses were performed on the non-normalized data set. TCRdb mirrors the immuneACCESS table, restricted to in-frame sequences. Some clones are absent from its copies; in checked studies, under half trace to an unresolved V gene, and the reason for the others is unknown. V, J and clone size were drawn from that table, and D and trimming were deduced from the DNA. For this sample the table gives around 19,000 clones, of which 70% to 80% were detected only once. About a sixth of the sample comes from the top ten.

Note on this clone: No antigen is known for it. Base qualities are not at hand, and no much larger clone is one base apart.

The rearrangement joined TRBV5-1 to TRBJ2-3; no confident D gene assignment can be made. This TCR came from a man aged 55-75 years with acute myeloid leukemia. Some clones in this sample may be carry-over from other donors' samples. Sequences were derived from peripheral blood mononuclear cells, sampled before stem cell transplant. The CDR3 reads as follows: CASLPDPSSTDTQYF. In nucleotide form, the sequence is TGCGCCAGTCTCCCAGATCCGAGTAGCACAGATACGCAGTATTTT.